This T cell receptor (beta chain) came from a study of response to subunit inactivated influenza vaccine (dated by TCRdb to between 2017 and 2018). Study-level background: Deep quantitative profiling of the T cell receptor repertoire was used in the study to follow responses to a trivalent subunit inactivated influenza vaccine. General conclusions and limits of the study: The authors proposed that each seasonal influenza vaccination may bring in only a limited number of new T cells.

The CDR3 spans 13 residues, from the cysteine through the phenylalanine. Just the 39-base CDR3 DNA is kept, in frame starting at base 1. V and J lose 3 bases and 6 bases, and a span of 9 bases separates them. To prepare the library, RT-PCR was applied. These reads were obtained on an Illumina HiSeq 2500. In TCRdb, the public reads were trimmed at Q25 with fastp and aligned with MiXCR, with productive beta chains retained. Entries are consolidated by CDR3 protein sequence, retaining the most common genes and DNA. The sample table lists more than 400,000 distinct CDR3 sequences, roughly 11% of them with a count of one. The ten largest account for approximately 12% of the sample. As regards this clonotype: Its specific antigen is unknown. Qualities for individual bases were not recorded, and no much larger clone is one base off.

According to the study, the label for this sample's time point signals: approximately 45 days after influenza vaccine administration. The clonotype originates from a man aged 50 to 59 who received an inactivated influenza vaccine. Donor details come from another sample of the same person, matched by shared clones. Specimen: PBMCs from blood, collected 45 days after vaccination. The rearranged segments are TRBV12-3 or TRBV12-4 and TRBJ2-1; the D segment could be TRBD1, given 5 matching bases. The sequence in DNA is TGTGCCAGCAGTTTTGTCAGGGTCAATGAGCAGTTCTTC. It is translated as CASSFVRVNEQFF.